This T cell receptor (beta chain) came from a study of blood T cell repertoires in COVID-19. In the source study's methods: Scientists estimated how many nucleated cells there were by amplifying reference gene primers. The method was immunoSEQ multiplex PCR; TCRdb's version includes in-frame clones alone and lacks a portion of them. V, J and clone size were drawn from that table, and D and trimming were deduced from the DNA. Among under 250,000 clones listed, 92% were seen once. V was clipped by 1 base and J by 6 bases; unmatched bases: 7. The CDR3 is 16 residues long. Germline CDR1 and CDR2: MGHRA and YSYEKL.

V is TRBV4-1 and J is TRBJ2-1; TRBD2 agrees at 9 bases. The sequenced sample was peripheral blood. The origin of this receptor is a man aged 30-40 years with COVID-19, enrolled during active disease. CDR3 residues: CASSQVTRGGLNEQFF. CDR3 nucleotide sequence: TGCGCCAGCAGCCAAGTAACGCGGGGGGGCCTCAATGAGCAGTTCTTC.